The sequence of this TCR beta chain was determined in a study of blood T cell repertoires in COVID-19 (TCRdb year 2020). Looking at the study overall: The collaborator samples originated in the United States, Italy and Spain and spanned the acute and convalescent phases of COVID-19. The prospective study material was composed of cDNA or gDNA derived from T cells, B-cell-depleted T cells, or PBMCs. Subjects who had been exposed to COVID-19, were actively infected with it, or had recovered from it provided the deeply sampled blood TCRbeta repertoires that made up the dataset. The repertoires were made available in a free public database intended to serve as a resource for research on the immune response to SARS-CoV-2. Samples came from the ongoing ImmuneRACE study (first 160 participants) plus 1,254 subjects from 6 global collaborators. Nearly every sample came with metadata listing a de-identified subject ID, COVID-19 status, age in years and sex. Where available, HLA class I and class II types were obtained from metadata supplied by the sample provider rather than from assay-based typing. Study-level results and caveats: The amount of clinical and demographic metadata varied by source and participant and was provided uncurated.

TCRbeta CDR3 regions were amplified from genomic DNA by means of the immunoSEQ Assay, a bias-controlled multiplex PCR. On the authors' methods: The number of nucleated cells in each sample was estimated from the amplification of reference gene primers within the assay. Sequence reads were collapsed and filtered to measure the absolute abundance of every unique TCRbeta CDR3 rearrangement. For each sample, productive Simpson clonality was calculated as the square root of Simpson's diversity index across productive rearrangements. TCRdb holds this immuneACCESS table with in-frame rearrangements only. Some clones are missing; in checked studies, unresolved V genes explain under half, and the rest has no known cause. V and J calls and clone size follow that table, whereas D and trimming were derived from the DNA. This sample holds 140,000 to 150,000 clones; approximately 80% were observed only once. The ten largest account for less than 7.5% of the sample.

As to this clone: The specificity of this receptor is unknown. No base quality values were provided; no much bigger clone lies one nucleotide off.

Participants in the prospective study were enrolled through a virtual design, were aged 18 to 89 years, and lived in roughly 26 United States geographic areas. In the prospective study, cohorts were assigned on the basis of participant-reported clinical history obtained from a screening survey and a study questionnaire. ImmuneRACE Cohort 3 recovered participants were defined by two consecutive negative NP/OP PCR tests, healthcare professional clearance, or symptom resolution. In the prospective study, mobile phlebotomists collected whole blood, serum and a nasopharyngeal or oropharyngeal swab from each participant. Prospective study participants could optionally give additional blood draws and questionnaires over a roughly 2-month period. Before DNA extraction, blood samples from the prospective study were shipped at room temperature or frozen. Trimming removed 4 bases from V and 12 bases from J, leaving 39 bases between the germline ends. The CDR3 spans 19 residues, from the cysteine through the phenylalanine. Solely the CDR3 DNA is kept, with 57 bases framed from the first base. CDR1 and CDR2 are read off the germline V gene as SQVTM and ANQGSEA.

The receptor was derived from a woman aged 45-59 years who had recovered from COVID-19. Input material: PBMCs or T cells enriched from blood (not recorded which). The chain links TRBV29-1 with TRBJ1-1, with TRBD1 tentatively as D gene (6 bases match). The DNA reads as follows: TGCAGCGTTGTAAAGGTACAGGGAGGGGGTGGCCGCGAGGCCCTACTAACTTTCTTT. Its translation reads: CSVVKVQGGGGREALLTFF.